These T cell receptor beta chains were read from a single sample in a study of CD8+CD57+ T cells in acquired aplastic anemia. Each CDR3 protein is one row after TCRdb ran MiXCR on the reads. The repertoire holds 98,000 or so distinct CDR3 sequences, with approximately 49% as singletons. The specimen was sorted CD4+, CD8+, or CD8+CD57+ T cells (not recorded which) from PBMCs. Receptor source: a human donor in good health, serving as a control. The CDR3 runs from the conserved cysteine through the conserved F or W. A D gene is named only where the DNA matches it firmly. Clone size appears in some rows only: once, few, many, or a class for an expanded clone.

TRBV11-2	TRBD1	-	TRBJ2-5	TGTGCCAGCAGCGCAGGGACAGCTCAAGAGACCCAGTACTTC	CASSAGTAQETQYF
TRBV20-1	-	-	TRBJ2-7	TGCAGTGCAGCGGCAGGCGGGGCCTACGAGCAGTACTTC	CSAAAGGAYEQYF
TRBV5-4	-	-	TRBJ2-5	TGTGCCAGCAGCTTGGAGGGACCGGGTTGGGAAGAGACCCAGTACTTC	CASSLEGPGWEETQYF
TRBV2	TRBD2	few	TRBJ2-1	TGTGCCAGCAGTTGGACTAGCGGGGGGGCCGATGAGCAGTTCTTC	CASSWTSGGADEQFF
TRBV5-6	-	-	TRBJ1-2	TGTGCCAGCAGCTTGGAGGGGGTTGGCGGCTACACCTTC	CASSLEGVGGYTF
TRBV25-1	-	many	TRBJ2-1	TGTGCCAGCAGTGATGGAAGGGGAGAGGTATCGGCAGGGTACAATGAGCAGTTCTTC	CASSDGRGEVSAGYNEQFF
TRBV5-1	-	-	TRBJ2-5	TGCACCAGCAGCCGAGACCCCGGGGGTGGAGAGACCCAGTACTTC	CTSSRDPGGGETQYF
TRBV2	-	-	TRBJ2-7	TGTGCCAGCCAAGCAAGAGAACGGGACGAGCAGTACTTC	CASQARERDEQYF
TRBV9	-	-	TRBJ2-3	TGTGCCAGCAGCGGAGGGAACGAGGGGGGTTACACAGATACGCAGTATTTT	CASSGGNEGGYTDTQYF
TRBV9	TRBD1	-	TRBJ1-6	TGTGCCAGCAGCGTAAGTATACAGGGGCGTCCCTATAATTCACCCCTCCACTTT	CASSVSIQGRPYNSPLHF
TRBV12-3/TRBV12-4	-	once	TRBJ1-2	TGTGCCAGCAGTTTAGAAAGGGCCTATGGCTACACCTTC	CASSLERAYGYTF
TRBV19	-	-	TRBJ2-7	TGTGCCAGTAGTATAACCCAGGGCTCCTACGAGCAGTACTTC	CASSITQGSYEQYF
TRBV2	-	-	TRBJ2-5	TGTGCCAGCAGCTCCGCCGGGGAGACCCAGTACTTC	CASSSAGETQYF
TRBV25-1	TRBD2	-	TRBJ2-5	TGTGCCAGCAGCGTAGACGCGGGGGGGCATCAGGAGACCCAGTACTTC	CASSVDAGGHQETQYF
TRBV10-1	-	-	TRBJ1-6	TGCGCCAGCAGTCAAGGGGGACCCCTCCACTTT	CASSQGGPLHF
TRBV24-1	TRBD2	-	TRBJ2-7	TGTGCCACCGGGACTAGCGGTTACGAGCAGTACTTC	CATGTSGYEQYF
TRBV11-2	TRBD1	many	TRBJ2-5	TGTGCCAGCAGCTTGGCCGACAGGGTGGAGACCCAGTACTTC	CASSLADRVETQYF
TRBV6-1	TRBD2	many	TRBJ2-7	TGTGCCAGCAGGGCGGGACTAGCGGGGCTCTCCTACGAGCAGTACTTC	CASRAGLAGLSYEQYF
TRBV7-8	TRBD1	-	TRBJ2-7	TGTGCCAGCAGCTTAGGGACAGGACCCTACGAGCAGTACTTC	CASSLGTGPYEQYF
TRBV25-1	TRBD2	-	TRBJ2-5	TGTGCCAGCAGCTTAAGAGGGACGGTTAGCGGGGCCCAAGAGACCCAGTACTTC	CASSLRGTVSGAQETQYF
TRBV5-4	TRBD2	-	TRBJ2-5	TGTGCCAGCAGCTTGCGCGGGGGGGGCCAAGAGACCCAGTACTTC	CASSLRGGGQETQYF
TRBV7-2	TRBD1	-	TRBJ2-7	TGTGCCAGCAGCTTAGTCGACAGGGGGGACCCCACCTTC	CASSLVDRGDPTF
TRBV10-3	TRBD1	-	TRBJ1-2	TGTGCCAGCAGTTACGGGACAGGGGAGCGATACACCTTC	CASSYGTGERYTF
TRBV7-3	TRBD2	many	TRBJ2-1	TGTGCCAGCAGACTAGCGGGGGACAATGAGCAGTTCTTC	CASRLAGDNEQFF
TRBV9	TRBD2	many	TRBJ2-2	TGTGCCAGCAGCGTAGAGTCTAGCGGAAACACCGGGGAGCTGTTTTTT	CASSVESSGNTGELFF
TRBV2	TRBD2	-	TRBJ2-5	TGTGCCAGCACCGCCGGGACTAGCCAAGAGACCCAGTACTTC	CASTAGTSQETQYF
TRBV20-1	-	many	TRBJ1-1	TGCAGTGCTAGTCACGTGGGTGAAGCTTTCTTT	CSASHVGEAFF
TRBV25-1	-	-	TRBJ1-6	TGTGCCAGCAGTGATGTGAAGTCACCCCTCCACTTT	CASSDVKSPLHF
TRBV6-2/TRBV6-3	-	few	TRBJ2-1	TGTGCCAGCAGTGTAGTTCTAGTTTACAATGAGCAGTTCTTC	CASSVVLVYNEQFF
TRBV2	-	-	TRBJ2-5	TGTGCCAGCAAAGCTTCGGGGGGCGAGGAGACCCAGTACTTC	CASKASGGEETQYF
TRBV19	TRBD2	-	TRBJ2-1	TGTGCCAGTAACCTGATAGGACTAGGAGACAATGAGCAGTTCTTC	CASNLIGLGDNEQFF
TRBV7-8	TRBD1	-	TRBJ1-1	TGTGCCAGCAGCCCGGACAGGGGGCATGACACTGAAGCTTTCTTT	CASSPDRGHDTEAFF
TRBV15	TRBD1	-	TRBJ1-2	TGTGCCACCAGGAGGCAGGGGGAGAACTATGGCTACACCTTC	CATRRQGENYGYTF
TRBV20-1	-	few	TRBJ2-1	TGCAGTGTTCAGGGGGGGTACAATGAGCAGTTCTTC	CSVQGGYNEQFF
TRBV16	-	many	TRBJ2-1	TGTGCCAGCAGCCAATCGGCCTCCAATGAGCAGTTCTTC	CASSQSASNEQFF
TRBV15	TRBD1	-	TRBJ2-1	TGTGCCACCAGCAGAGCCGGGACAGCCTACAATGAGCAGTTCTTC	CATSRAGTAYNEQFF
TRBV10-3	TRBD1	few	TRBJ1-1	TGTGCCATCAGTGAGGGGGACAGTTATTACACTGAAGCTTTCTTT	CAISEGDSYYTEAFF
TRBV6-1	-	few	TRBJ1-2	TGTGCCATCAGTGAAGGGGCCGGGACATCACGCTACACCTTC	CAISEGAGTSRYTF
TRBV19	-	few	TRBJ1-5	TGTGCCAGTAGCGGACAGCTCAATCAGCCCCAGCATTTT	CASSGQLNQPQHF
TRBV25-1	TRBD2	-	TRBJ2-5	TGTGCCAGCAGGAACAGGGGAGCGGGGGGCCAAGAGACCCAGTACTTC	CASRNRGAGGQETQYF
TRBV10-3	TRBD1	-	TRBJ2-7	TGTGCCACCGATCGGACAGGGGTCGACGAGCAGTACTTC	CATDRTGVDEQYF
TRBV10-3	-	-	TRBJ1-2	TGTGCCATCAGGGGGGCGGACTATGGCTACACCTTC	CAIRGADYGYTF
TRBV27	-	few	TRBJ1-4	TGTGCCAGCAGTTCCGAGACAGAACCAGCAACTAATGAAAAACTGTTTTTT	CASSSETEPATNEKLFF
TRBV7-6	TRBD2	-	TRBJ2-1	TGTGCCAGCAGCCCTCCGTTGGTACTAGCGGGGCGTAATGAGCAGTTCTTC	CASSPPLVLAGRNEQFF
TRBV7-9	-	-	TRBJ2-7	TGTGCCAGCAACTGGGGGGGCCGCTACGAGCAGTACTTC	CASNWGGRYEQYF
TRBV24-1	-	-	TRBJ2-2	TGTGCCACCAGTTGGGGCCCCGGGGAGCTGTTTTTT	CATSWGPGELFF
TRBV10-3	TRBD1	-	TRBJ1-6	TGTGCCATCAGCCCCGACAGGGGCGCGAATTCACCCCTCCACTTT	CAISPDRGANSPLHF
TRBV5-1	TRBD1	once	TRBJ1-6	TGCGCCAGCAGCTTGGACGGACAGGGTGGTGCCTATAATTCACCCCTCCACTTT	CASSLDGQGGAYNSPLHF
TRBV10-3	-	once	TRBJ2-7	TGTGCCATCAGCGGGTGGGACTACGAGCAGTACTTC	CAISGWDYEQYF
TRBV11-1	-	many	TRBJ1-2	TGTGCCAGCAGCTTATGGGGAGACTATGGCTACACCTTC	CASSLWGDYGYTF
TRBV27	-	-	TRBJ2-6	TGTGCCACGCGGGGTACGGGGGCCAACGTCCTGACTTTC	CATRGTGANVLTF
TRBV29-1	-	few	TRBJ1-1	TGCAGCGTGAGACAGGCATGGGACACTGAAGCTTTCTTT	CSVRQAWDTEAFF
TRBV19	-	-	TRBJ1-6	TGTGCCAGTGGTCCCTCGGGACTTAGGGACCTCCACTTT	CASGPSGLRDLHF
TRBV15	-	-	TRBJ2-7	TGTGCCACCAGCAGAGATCCGGGTACTTACGAGCAGTACTTC	CATSRDPGTYEQYF
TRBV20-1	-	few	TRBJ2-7	TGCAGTGCGAAGTTGGCTTACGAGCAGTACTTC	CSAKLAYEQYF